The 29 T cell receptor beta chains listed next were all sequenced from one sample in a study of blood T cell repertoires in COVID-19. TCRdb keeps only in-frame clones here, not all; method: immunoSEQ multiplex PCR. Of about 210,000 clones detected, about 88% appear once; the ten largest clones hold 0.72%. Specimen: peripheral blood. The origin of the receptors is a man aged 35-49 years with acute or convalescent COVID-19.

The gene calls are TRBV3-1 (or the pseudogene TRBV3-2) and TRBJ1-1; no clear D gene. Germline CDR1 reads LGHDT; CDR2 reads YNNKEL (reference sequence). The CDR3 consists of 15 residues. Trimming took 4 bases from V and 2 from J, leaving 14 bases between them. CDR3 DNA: TGTGCCAGCAGCCGGTGGGAGGGTGGTAACACTGAAGCTTTCTTT. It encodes CASSRWEGGNTEAFF.

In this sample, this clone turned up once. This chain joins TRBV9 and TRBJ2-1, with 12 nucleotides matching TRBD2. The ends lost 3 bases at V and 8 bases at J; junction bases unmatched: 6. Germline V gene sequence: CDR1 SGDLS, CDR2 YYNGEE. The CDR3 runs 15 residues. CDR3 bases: TGTGCCAGCAGCGCGGGACTAGCGGGTATCGATGAGCAGTTCTTC. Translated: CASSAGLAGIDEQFF.

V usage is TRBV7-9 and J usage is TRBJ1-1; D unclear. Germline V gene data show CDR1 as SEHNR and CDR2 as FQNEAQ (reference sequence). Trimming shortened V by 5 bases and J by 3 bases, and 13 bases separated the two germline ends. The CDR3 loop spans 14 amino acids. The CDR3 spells CASSQRAGDTEAFF. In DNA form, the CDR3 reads TGTGCCAGCAGCCAAAGGGCGGGCGACACTGAAGCTTTCTTT.

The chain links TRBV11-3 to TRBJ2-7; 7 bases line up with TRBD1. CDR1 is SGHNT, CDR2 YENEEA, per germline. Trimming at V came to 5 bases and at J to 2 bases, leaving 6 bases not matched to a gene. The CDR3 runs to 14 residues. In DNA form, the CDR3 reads TGTGCCAGCAGCGTTACAGGGGAAACCTACGAGCAGTACTTC. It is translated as CASSVTGETYEQYF.

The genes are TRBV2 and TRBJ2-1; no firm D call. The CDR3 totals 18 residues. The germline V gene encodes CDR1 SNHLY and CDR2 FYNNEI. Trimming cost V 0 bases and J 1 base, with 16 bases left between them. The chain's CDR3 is CASSEAPPLIKSYNEQFF. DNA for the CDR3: TGTGCCAGCAGTGAAGCGCCTCCCCTAATTAAATCCTACAATGAGCAGTTCTTC.

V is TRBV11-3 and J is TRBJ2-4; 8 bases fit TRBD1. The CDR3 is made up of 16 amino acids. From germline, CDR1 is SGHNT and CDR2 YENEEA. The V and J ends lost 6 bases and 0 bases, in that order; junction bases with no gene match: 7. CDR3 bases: TGTGCCAGCAGTTGGAGGGACAGGAAAGCCAAAAACATTCAGTACTTC. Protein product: CASSWRDRKAKNIQYF.

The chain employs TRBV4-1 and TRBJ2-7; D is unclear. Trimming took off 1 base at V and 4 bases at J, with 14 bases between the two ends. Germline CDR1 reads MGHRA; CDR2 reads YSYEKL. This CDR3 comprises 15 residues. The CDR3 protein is CASSQGALGMYEQYF. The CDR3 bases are TGCGCCAGCAGCCAAGGGGCATTGGGTATGTACGAGCAGTACTTC.

The CDR3 DNA reads TGTGCCAGCAGCGGAGGGACAGGGAGCTATAGCAATCAGCCCCAGCATTTT. As protein: CASSGGTGSYSNQPQHF. The chain is built from TRBV5-5 and TRBJ1-5; TRBD1 agrees at 9 bases. The CDR3 is made up of 17 amino acids. CDR1 SGHKS and CDR2 YYEKEE come from the germline V gene (reference sequence). Losses at the gene ends were 4 bases for V and 0 bases for J; bases not matched to a gene: 8.

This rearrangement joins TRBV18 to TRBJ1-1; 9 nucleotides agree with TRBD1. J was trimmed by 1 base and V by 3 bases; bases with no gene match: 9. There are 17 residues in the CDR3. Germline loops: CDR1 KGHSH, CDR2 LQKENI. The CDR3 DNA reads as TGTGCCAGCTCACCGGGGACAGGGCAGGTGGCGAACACTGAAGCTTTCTTT. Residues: CASSPGTGQVANTEAFF.

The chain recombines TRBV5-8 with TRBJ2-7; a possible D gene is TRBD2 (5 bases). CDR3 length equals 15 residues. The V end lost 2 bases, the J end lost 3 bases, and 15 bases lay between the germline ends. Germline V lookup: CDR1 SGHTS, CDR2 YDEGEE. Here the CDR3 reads CASSFPGNPDYEQYF. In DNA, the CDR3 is TGTGCCAGCAGCTTTCCGGGAAACCCAGACTACGAGCAGTACTTC.

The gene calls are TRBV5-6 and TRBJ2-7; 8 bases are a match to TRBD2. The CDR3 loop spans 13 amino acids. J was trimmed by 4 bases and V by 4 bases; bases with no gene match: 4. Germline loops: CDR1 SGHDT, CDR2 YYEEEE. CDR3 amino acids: CASSPGGGYEQYF. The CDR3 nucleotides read TGTGCCAGCAGCCCCGGGGGGGGGTACGAGCAGTACTTC.

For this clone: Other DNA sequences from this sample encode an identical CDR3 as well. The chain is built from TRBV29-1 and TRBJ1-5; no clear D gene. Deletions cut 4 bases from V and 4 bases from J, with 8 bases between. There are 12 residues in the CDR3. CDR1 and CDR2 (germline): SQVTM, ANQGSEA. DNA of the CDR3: TGCAGCGTTGGAGGGTCGAATCAGCCCCAGCATTTT. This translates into CSVGGSNQPQHF.

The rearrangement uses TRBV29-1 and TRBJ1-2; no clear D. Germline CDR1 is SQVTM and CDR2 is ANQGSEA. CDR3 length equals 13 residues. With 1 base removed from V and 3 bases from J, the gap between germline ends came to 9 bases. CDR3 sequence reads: CSVEVVRDYGYTF. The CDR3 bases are TGCAGCGTTGAAGTTGTACGAGACTATGGCTACACCTTC.

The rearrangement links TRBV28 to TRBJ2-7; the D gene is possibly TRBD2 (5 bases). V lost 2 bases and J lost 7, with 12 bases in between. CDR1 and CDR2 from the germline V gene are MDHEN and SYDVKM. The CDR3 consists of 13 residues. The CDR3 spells CASSLGREGEQYF. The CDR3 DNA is TGTGCCAGCAGTTTAGGTCGGGAAGGGGAGCAGTACTTC.

CDR3 protein: CASSLALDSGTNEQFF. The CDR3, as DNA: TGTGCCAGCAGCTTAGCCCTCGATAGCGGTACGAATGAGCAGTTCTTC. J is TRBJ2-1 and V is TRBV7-2, with D tentatively TRBD2 (6 bases). This CDR3 spans 16 amino acids. V lost 0 bases to trimming and J lost 7 bases, with 16 bases between them. Germline V gives CDR1 SGHTA, CDR2 FQGNSA.

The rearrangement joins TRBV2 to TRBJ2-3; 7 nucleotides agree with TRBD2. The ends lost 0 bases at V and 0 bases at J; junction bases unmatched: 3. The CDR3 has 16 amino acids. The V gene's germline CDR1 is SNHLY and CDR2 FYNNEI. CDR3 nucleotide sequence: TGTGCCAGCAGTGAAGCTGGGCGGGGGAGCACAGATACGCAGTATTTT. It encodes CASSEAGRGSTDTQYF. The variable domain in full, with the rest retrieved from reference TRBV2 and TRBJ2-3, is EPEVTQTPSHQVTQMGQEVILRCVPISNHLYFYWYRQILGQKVEFLVSFYNNEISEKSEIFDDQFSVERPDGSNFTLKIRSTKLEDSAMYFCASSEAGRGSTDTQYFGPGTRLTVL.

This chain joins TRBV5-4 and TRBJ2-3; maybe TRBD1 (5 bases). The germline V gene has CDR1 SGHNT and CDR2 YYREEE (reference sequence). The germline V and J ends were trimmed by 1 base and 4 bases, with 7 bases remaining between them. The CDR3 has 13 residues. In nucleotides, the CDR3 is TGTGCCAGCAGCTTGTTGGGGCCAGATACGCAGTATTTT. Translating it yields CASSLLGPDTQYF.

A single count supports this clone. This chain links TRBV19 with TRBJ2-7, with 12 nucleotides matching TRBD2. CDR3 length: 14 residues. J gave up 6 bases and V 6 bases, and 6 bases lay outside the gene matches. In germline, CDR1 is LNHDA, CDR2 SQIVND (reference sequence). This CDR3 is CASSPLAGGLEQYF. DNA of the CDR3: TGTGCCAGTAGCCCACTAGCGGGAGGACTCGAGCAGTACTTC.

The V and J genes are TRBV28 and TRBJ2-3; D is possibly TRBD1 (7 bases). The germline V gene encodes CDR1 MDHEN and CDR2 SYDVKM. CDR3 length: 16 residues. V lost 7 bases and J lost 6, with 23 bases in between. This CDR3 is CASITQGGGGADTQYF. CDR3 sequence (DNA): TGTGCCAGCATAACTCAAGGTGGAGGGGGCGCGGATACGCAGTATTTT.

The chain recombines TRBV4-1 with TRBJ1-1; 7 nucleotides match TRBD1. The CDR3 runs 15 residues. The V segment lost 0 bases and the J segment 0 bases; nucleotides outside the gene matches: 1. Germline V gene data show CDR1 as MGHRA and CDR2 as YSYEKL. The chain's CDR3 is CASSQDGTVNTEAFF. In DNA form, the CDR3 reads TGCGCCAGCAGCCAAGATGGGACAGTGAACACTGAAGCTTTCTTT.

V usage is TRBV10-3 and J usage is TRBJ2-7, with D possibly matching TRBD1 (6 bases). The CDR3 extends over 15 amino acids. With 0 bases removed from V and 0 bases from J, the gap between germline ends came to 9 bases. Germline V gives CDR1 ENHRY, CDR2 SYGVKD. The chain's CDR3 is CAISESQGSSYEQYF. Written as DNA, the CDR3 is TGTGCCATCAGTGAGTCCCAGGGGAGCTCCTACGAGCAGTACTTC.

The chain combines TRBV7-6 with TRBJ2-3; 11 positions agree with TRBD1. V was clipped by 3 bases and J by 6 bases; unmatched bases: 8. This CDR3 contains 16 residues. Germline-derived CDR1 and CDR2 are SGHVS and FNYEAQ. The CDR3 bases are TGTGCCAGCAGCTTTGAACGGGACAGGGGGACGGATACGCAGTATTTT. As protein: CASSFERDRGTDTQYF.

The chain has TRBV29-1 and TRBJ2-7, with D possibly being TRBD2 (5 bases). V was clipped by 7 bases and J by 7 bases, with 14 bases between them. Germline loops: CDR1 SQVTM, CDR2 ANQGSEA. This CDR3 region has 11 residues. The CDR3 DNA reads TGCAGCGGGTACGCGGGCCGGGAGCAGTACTTC. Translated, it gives CSGYAGREQYF.

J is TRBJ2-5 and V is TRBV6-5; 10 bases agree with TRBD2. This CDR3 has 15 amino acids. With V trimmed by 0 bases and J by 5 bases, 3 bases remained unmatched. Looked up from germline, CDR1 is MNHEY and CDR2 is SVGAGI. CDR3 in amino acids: CASSYSSSGGETQYF. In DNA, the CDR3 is TGTGCCAGCAGTTACTCGTCTAGCGGGGGTGAGACCCAGTACTTC.

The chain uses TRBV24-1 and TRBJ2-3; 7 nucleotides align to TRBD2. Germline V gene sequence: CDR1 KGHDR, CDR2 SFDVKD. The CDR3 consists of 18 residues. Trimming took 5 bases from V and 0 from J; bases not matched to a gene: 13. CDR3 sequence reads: CATSGSGTTLPSTDTQYF. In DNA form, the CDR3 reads TGTGCCACCAGTGGCTCCGGGACTACGCTCCCTAGCACAGATACGCAGTATTTT.

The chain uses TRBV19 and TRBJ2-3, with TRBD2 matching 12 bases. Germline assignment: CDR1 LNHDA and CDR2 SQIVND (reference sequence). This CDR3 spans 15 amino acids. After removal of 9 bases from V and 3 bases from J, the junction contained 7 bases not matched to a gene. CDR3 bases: TGTGCCAGCCAACTAGCGGGAGGAACTACAGATACGCAGTATTTT. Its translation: CASQLAGGTTDTQYF.

The CDR3 is CASSTRRTGQETQYF. DNA of the CDR3: TGTGCCAGCAGCACCCGTCGGACAGGCCAAGAGACCCAGTACTTC. This chain joins TRBV14 and TRBJ2-5; 7 bases match TRBD1. Looked up from germline, CDR1 is SGHDN and CDR2 is FVKESK. J lost 1 base, V lost 5 bases, and 7 bases had no gene match. The CDR3 has 15 amino acids. The full variable domain, its missing parts supplied by reference TRBV14 and TRBJ2-5, is EAGVTQFPSHSVIEKGQTVTLRCDPISGHDNLYWYRRVMGKEIKFLLHFVKESKQDESGMPNNRFLAERTGGTYSTLKVQPAELEDSGVYFCASSTRRTGQETQYFGPGTRLLVL.

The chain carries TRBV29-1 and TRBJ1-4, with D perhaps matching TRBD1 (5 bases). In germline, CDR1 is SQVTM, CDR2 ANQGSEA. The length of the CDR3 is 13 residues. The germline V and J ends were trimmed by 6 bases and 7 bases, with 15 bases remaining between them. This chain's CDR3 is CSVGGGGSEKLFF. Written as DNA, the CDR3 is TGCAGCGTGGGAGGTGGGGGGTCTGAAAAACTGTTTTTT. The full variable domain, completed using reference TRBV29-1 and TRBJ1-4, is SAVISQKPSRDICQRGTSLTIQCQVDSQVTMMFWYRQQPGQSLTLIATANQGSEATYESGFVIDKFPISRPNLTFSTLTVSNMSPEDSSIYLCSVGGGGSEKLFFGSGTQLSVL.

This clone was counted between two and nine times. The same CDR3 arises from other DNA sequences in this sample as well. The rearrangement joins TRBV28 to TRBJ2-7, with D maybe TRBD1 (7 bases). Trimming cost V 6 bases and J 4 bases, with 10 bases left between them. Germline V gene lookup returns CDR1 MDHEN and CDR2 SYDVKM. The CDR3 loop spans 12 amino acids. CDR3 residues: CASSPGGYEQYF. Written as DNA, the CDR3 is TGTGCCAGCAGCCCAGGGGGGTACGAGCAGTACTTC.